The clone carrying this TCR beta chain has a handful of counts. Its antigen is unknown. This entry comes from a study of cytomegalovirus exposure and HLA in healthy donors. Notes on the study in general: Rare TCR sequences predominated, though certain public TCRs were found in many donors. Specific recognition of CMV antigens was confirmed in vitro for a few chains (all CMV-associated). Cytomegalovirus association was listed for about 150 TCR beta chains.

CDR1 is MGHDK and CDR2 is SYGVNS in the germline V gene. The length of the CDR3 is 15 residues. Deletions cut 2 bases from V and 2 bases from J, with 12 bases between. Data came from immunoSEQ multiplex PCR; TCRdb stores just in-frame clones and leaves some out. The sample lists some 250,000 clones; 90% were seen once. The V call is TRBV25-1, the J call TRBJ2-5; D remains ambiguous. The source is a woman in her twenties or thirties in good health and CMV-seronegative. The specimen was PBMCs. The chain's CDR3 is CASSEIRQRQETQYF. The CDR3 DNA follows: TGTGCCAGCAGTGAAATTCGCCAGAGGCAAGAGACCCAGTACTTC.